The rows below give T cell receptor beta chains drawn from one sample of a study of shared clonotypes between healthy human individuals. The assay was immunoSEQ multiplex PCR, and TCRdb's table has in-frame clones only and misses some. The table shows approximately 2,300,000 clones, with approximately 90% occurring only once. The sequenced sample was naive CD4+ T cells from PBMCs. Receptor source: a man between 18 and 35 years old in good health. Some clones in this sample may be carry-over from other donors' samples. Each CDR3 is given with its conserved first and last residue. A D gene is named only where the DNA matches it firmly. The size entry is marked missing in some rows and otherwise reads once, few, many or a size class.

size	D	J	V	DNA	CDR3
.	.	TRBJ2-7	TRBV2	TGTGCCAGCCTACAGGGTGCTAGCTCCTACGAGCAGTACTTC	CASLQGASSYEQYF
.	TRBD1	TRBJ2-4	TRBV9	TGTGCCAGCAGCCCTAGGGGAGGGACAGGGGAGCGAAACATTCAGTACTTC	CASSPRGGTGERNIQYF
.	TRBD2	TRBJ2-2	TRBV15	TGTGCCACCAGCAGACAACCCCCCGCGGGGACTACGATCACCGGGGAGCTGTTTTTT	CATSRQPPAGTTITGELFF
.	.	TRBJ1-2	TRBV20-1	TGCAGTGCAAAGACAGGATTCGGCTACACCTTC	CSAKTGFGYTF
.	.	TRBJ2-5	TRBV7-2	TGTGCCAGCAGCCTCTCGGGCACGGGCTGGGAGACCCAGTACTTC	CASSLSGTGWETQYF
.	.	TRBJ1-1	TRBV29-1	TGCAGCGTTGTGAGGGCCGACCGGGAAGCTTTCTTT	CSVVRADREAFF
.	.	TRBJ2-4	TRBV30	TGTGCCTGGACAGAACAGGGAAACATTCAGTACTTC	CAWTEQGNIQYF
once	TRBD1	TRBJ1-2	TRBV10-3	TGTGCCATCAGTGAGTCGGGACAGGGCCTTCGGATCCTCTTC	CAISESGQGLRILF
.	TRBD1	TRBJ2-1	TRBV7-3	TGTGCCAGCAGCTTAAGGAGGGCAGGGGGCAGGAATGAGCAGTTCTTC	CASSLRRAGGRNEQFF
.	TRBD2	TRBJ2-1	TRBV7-8	TGTGCCAGCAGCTTGCGACTAGCGGGACTCTACAATGAGCAGTTCTTC	CASSLRLAGLYNEQFF
.	TRBD1	TRBJ1-2	TRBV7-9	TGTGCCAGCAGCCCCACAGGGGGCTGGTTTAAGGGCTACACCTTC	CASSPTGGWFKGYTF
.	TRBD2	TRBJ2-3	TRBV27	TGTGCCAGCAGTCCGAGACTAGCGGGAGCAGATACGCAGTATTTT	CASSPRLAGADTQYF
once	.	TRBJ2-1	TRBV7-3	TGTGCCAGCAGCTTCGGGCCCCCGACGACCCCAGGACTTTACAATGAGCAGTTCTTC	CASSFGPPTTPGLYNEQFF
.	TRBD1	TRBJ1-4	TRBV18	TGTGCCAGCTCACCACGGACAGGGTCCTCTGAGGTTTCATTT	CASSPRTGSSEVSF
once	.	TRBJ1-2	TRBV6-6	TGTGCCAGCAGTTTCCGGGACGACTATGGCTACACCTTC	CASSFRDDYGYTF
.	.	TRBJ2-5	TRBV19	TGTGCCAGTAGTATAGATCTAAAAGGCGGACAAGAGACCCAGTACTTC	CASSIDLKGGQETQYF
.	TRBD1	TRBJ2-1	TRBV18	TGTGCCAGCTCAGGTACAGGGGGCGGTGAGCAGTTCTTC	CASSGTGGGEQFF
.	.	TRBJ2-1	TRBV11-3	TGTGCCAGCAGCTTAGAGTCCAGAGTCAGCTCCTACAATGAGCAGTTCTTC	CASSLESRVSSYNEQFF
.	TRBD2	TRBJ2-5	TRBV9	TGTGCCAGCAGCGTAGGGGCTAGCGGGAGTTTGGGGGAGACCCAGTACTTC	CASSVGASGSLGETQYF
.	TRBD2	TRBJ2-1	TRBV28	TGTGCCAGCAGTTTAATGACGGGAGGCCTTCCGAAGGAGCAGTTCTTC	CASSLMTGGLPKEQFF
.	.	TRBJ1-1	TRBV5-1	TGCGCCAGCAGCTCTGGGCCGAACACTGAAGCTTTCTTT	CASSSGPNTEAFF
.	TRBD2	TRBJ2-5	TRBV9	TGTGCCAGCAGCGTAGTAGGAGCGGGAGGGATAGGGGAGACCCAGTACTTC	CASSVVGAGGIGETQYF
.	.	TRBJ2-1	TRBV7-6	TGTGCCAGCAGATCAAAGGCCGGGACAACTTACAATGAGCAGTTCTTC	CASRSKAGTTYNEQFF
.	.	TRBJ1-2	TRBV5-5	TGTGCCAGCAGCTTGGCCCTAAACAGGCAGGGCTATGGCTACACCTTC	CASSLALNRQGYGYTF
.	.	TRBJ2-7	TRBV27	TGTGCCAGCAGTTTTAGGGGGGCGCCCGAGCAGTACTTC	CASSFRGAPEQYF
.	.	TRBJ2-1	TRBV2	TGTGCCAGCGAACTAACGGACCATTCCAATGAGCAGTTCTTC	CASELTDHSNEQFF
.	TRBD1	TRBJ1-1	TRBV28	TGTGCCGGACGGACAGGGTGGAACACTGAAGCTTTCTTT	CAGRTGWNTEAFF
.	TRBD2	TRBJ2-1	TRBV28	TGTGCCAGCAGTTTCGCGGGAGGCTCCTACAATGAGCAGTTCTTC	CASSFAGGSYNEQFF
.	TRBD2	TRBJ2-2	TRBV4-1	TGCGCCAGCAGCCAAGATTTCGTAGTGCCTAGCGGGAGGGGGACCGGGGAGCTGTTTTTT	CASSQDFVVPSGRGTGELFF
once	.	TRBJ1-2	TRBV7-9	TGTGCCAGCAGCTTAGGCAGGAACTATGGCTACACCTTC	CASSLGRNYGYTF
.	.	TRBJ1-3	TRBV6-1	TGTGCCAGCTGTGGAAACACCATATATTTT	CASCGNTIYF
once	TRBD1	TRBJ1-5	TRBV5-8	TGTGCCAGCAGCTCCGACAGGGCCCCTGGACTACAGCCCCAGCATTTT	CASSSDRAPGLQPQHF
.	TRBD2	TRBJ2-2	TRBV5-1	TGCGCCAGCAGCCCGCTGGGGGGGGTCACCGGGGAGCTGTTTTTT	CASSPLGGVTGELFF
.	TRBD2	TRBJ2-3	TRBV6-5	TGTGCCAGCAGACGGGGGGGGGTCGGCACAGATACGCAGTATTTT	CASRRGGVGTDTQYF
.	TRBD1	TRBJ1-6	TRBV5-1	TGCGCCAGCAGCATCCTCCCCACAGGGTCCAGGGGGCCCCTCCACTTT	CASSILPTGSRGPLHF
once	TRBD2	TRBJ2-7	TRBV6-1	TGTGCCAGCACCTCAGCGGGAAGAGGCTACGAGCAGTACTTC	CASTSAGRGYEQYF
.	.	TRBJ1-2	TRBV6-1	TGTGCCAGCAGTGAAAAGGTTTATGGCTACACCTTC	CASSEKVYGYTF
.	.	TRBJ2-7	TRBV5-1	TGCGCCAGCAGCTTGTATGCGTTTCACGAGCAGTACTTC	CASSLYAFHEQYF
.	TRBD1	TRBJ2-1	TRBV5-1	TGCGCCAGCAGCCTTCCCGGGACAGGTTTACATGAGCAGTTCTTC	CASSLPGTGLHEQFF
.	.	TRBJ2-4	TRBV11-2	TGTGCCAGCAGCACAGGGACAGCCAAAAACATTCAGTACTTC	CASSTGTAKNIQYF
.	.	TRBJ2-5	TRBV28	TGTGCCAGCGGAGCCACCCAGTACTTC	CASGATQYF
.	.	TRBJ1-2	TRBV9	TGTGCCAGCAGCGTAGATGGGCATGACTATGGCTACACCTTC	CASSVDGHDYGYTF
.	TRBD2	TRBJ2-1	TRBV6-4	TGTGCCAGCAGTGTGACGGTGGGGGGGGAGCAGTTCTTC	CASSVTVGGEQFF
.	.	TRBJ1-3	TRBV19	TGTGCCAGTAGTACGGAGAGCTCTGGAAACACCATATATTTT	CASSTESSGNTIYF
.	.	TRBJ1-1	TRBV11-3	TGTGCCAGCAGCTTAGGGGCCAACACTGAAGCTTTCTTT	CASSLGANTEAFF